Presented here are 19 T cell receptor beta chains from one specimen sequenced in a study of shared clonotypes between healthy human individuals. The data were produced by immunoSEQ multiplex PCR, yet TCRdb's version contains in-frame clones alone and is incomplete. This table has more than 1.2 million clones, approximately 98.5% appearing once. Sequenced input: naive CD4+ T cells sorted from blood. Subset of the sample: CD45RA+ positively selected. Receptors were obtained from a man aged 25-40 years in good health.

The J gene is TRBJ2-2, the V gene TRBV30; D is ambiguous. The ends were cut back, 7 bases at V and 1 base at J, with 7 bases in the middle. The CDR3 runs to 12 residues. Per germline, CDR1 GTSNPN and CDR2 SVGIG (reference sequence). CDR3: CALDGNTGELFF. The CDR3 nucleotides are TGTGCCTTGGACGGGAACACCGGGGAGCTGTTTTTT.

This chain joins TRBV7-9 and TRBJ2-1; D might be TRBD2 (6 bases). Trimming removed 5 bases from V and 14 bases from J, with 13 bases in between. In germline, CDR1 is SEHNR, CDR2 FQNEAQ (reference sequence). The CDR3 is 11 residues long. The CDR3 nucleotides are TGTGCCAGCAGCCCGAAGGAGGGTGAGTTCTTC. Translation: CASSPKEGEFF.

The chain recombines TRBV5-1 with TRBJ2-7, with D hard to call. Trimming pared 0 bases from V and 2 bases from J, leaving 9 bases between. The CDR3 has 14 residues. Germline CDR1 SGHRS, CDR2 YFSETQ. The CDR3 protein is CASSLGAAPYEQYF. In nucleotides, the CDR3 is TGCGCCAGCAGCTTGGGGGCAGCCCCCTACGAGCAGTACTTC.

The chain combines TRBV6-1 with TRBJ2-3; D not certain. The ends were cut back, 2 bases at V and 8 bases at J, with 14 bases in the middle. CDR3 length equals 14 residues. Per germline, CDR1 MNHNS and CDR2 SASEGT. The CDR3: CASSELEGKGTQYF. The CDR3 coding sequence is TGTGCCAGCAGTGAACTCGAAGGCAAGGGTACGCAGTATTTT.

As for this clone: The identical CDR3 is also encoded by other nucleotide sequences in the sample. The chain is built from TRBV2 and TRBJ2-1, with no clear D. V gave up 4 bases and J gave up 9 bases, with 4 bases separating them. The CDR3 is 10 amino acids. Germline-derived CDR1 and CDR2 are SNHLY and FYNNEI. CDR3 sequence reads: CASSVGEQFF. Written as DNA, the CDR3 is TGTGCCAGCAGTGTAGGTGAGCAGTTCTTC.

Of note for this clone: The same CDR3 arises from other DNA sequences in this sample as well. This chain connects TRBV2 to TRBJ2-2, with D hard to call. Trimming pared 6 bases from V and 5 bases from J, leaving 4 bases between. This CDR3 is built from 11 residues. In germline, CDR1 is SNHLY, CDR2 FYNNEI. The CDR3 sequence is CASSVTGELFF. The CDR3 coding sequence is TGTGCCAGCAGCGTGACCGGGGAGCTGTTTTTT.

This clone was counted a single time. The V gene is TRBV15, the J gene TRBJ2-7; D may be TRBD2 (5 bases). Germline CDR1 reads LNHNV; CDR2 reads YYDKDF (reference sequence). Trimming shortened V by 5 bases and J by 2 bases, and 16 bases separated the two germline ends. The CDR3 totals 15 residues. The CDR3 region has the DNA TGTGCCACCAGCTCCGGACTCCTGAAGGCCTACGAGCAGTACTTC. Translated, it gives CATSSGLLKAYEQYF.

The J gene is TRBJ2-5, the V gene TRBV6-6; no firm D call. From germline, CDR1 is MNHNY and CDR2 SVGAGI (reference sequence). The CDR3 is made up of 15 amino acids. V was cut by 0 bases and J by 2 bases, with 10 bases left in between. This chain's CDR3 is CASSYSSGGQETQYF. The CDR3 region has the DNA TGTGCCAGCAGTTACTCGTCCGGCGGACAAGAGACCCAGTACTTC.

The V and J genes are TRBV7-3 and TRBJ2-1; 12 bases map to TRBD2. The CDR3 totals 15 residues. Looked up from germline, CDR1 is SGHTA and CDR2 is FQGTGA. Trimming at V came to 4 bases and at J to 5 bases, leaving 3 bases not matched to a gene. CDR3 sequence (DNA): TGTGCCAGCAGCTCAGGGACTAGCGGGCACAATGAGCAGTTCTTC. Protein product: CASSSGTSGHNEQFF.

In its sample, this clone was seen once. The chain combines TRBV10-1 with TRBJ2-7; 8 bases match TRBD1. This CDR3 has 14 amino acids. V lost 2 bases to trimming and J lost 3 bases; unmatched junction nucleotides: 3. Germline CDR1 reads WNHNN; CDR2 reads SYGVQD (reference sequence). The CDR3 reads CASSELGTGYEQYF. The CDR3 DNA reads TGCGCCAGCAGTGAGCTAGGGACAGGCTACGAGCAGTACTTC.

The J gene is TRBJ2-7, the V gene TRBV18; 11 positions match TRBD1. The V gene's germline CDR1 is KGHSH and CDR2 LQKENI. V shed 4 bases and J 6 bases; nucleotides not matched to a gene: 8. The CDR3 spans 15 residues. CDR3 sequence: CASSQVTGTGGEQYF. DNA of the CDR3: TGTGCCAGCTCACAGGTCACCGGGACAGGGGGCGAGCAGTACTTC.

This chain uses TRBV9 with TRBJ1-2, with TRBD1 matching over 10 bases. Germline trimming cut 0 bases from V and 7 bases from J; bases unmatched to any gene: 3. The CDR3 sequence is 14 residues long. Germline V gene lookup returns CDR1 SGDLS and CDR2 YYNGEE. CDR3 nucleotide sequence: TGTGCCAGCAGCGTAGGACAGGGGGCGCGTGGCTACACCTTC. As protein: CASSVGQGARGYTF.

This chain joins TRBV9 and TRBJ1-3; no reliable D call. The CDR3 extends over 15 amino acids. Germline lookup yields CDR1 SGDLS and CDR2 YYNGEE. The V gene lost 2 bases and the J gene lost 2 bases, with 11 bases spanning the gap. The CDR3: CASSVSSSPGNTIYF. CDR3 coding DNA: TGTGCCAGCAGCGTTAGTTCCAGTCCTGGAAACACCATATATTTT.

The rearrangement uses TRBV19 and TRBJ1-1; D uncertain. CDR3 length equals 17 residues. V was cut by 6 bases and J by 0 bases, with 20 bases left in between. Germline lookup yields CDR1 LNHDA and CDR2 SQIVND (reference sequence). The CDR3, as DNA: TGTGCCAGTAGCCCTTGGGCGAACAGACCCATGAACACTGAAGCTTTCTTT. Translated: CASSPWANRPMNTEAFF.

The chain uses TRBV5-1 and TRBJ2-2, with 10 bases identical to TRBD2. The germline V gene encodes CDR1 SGHRS and CDR2 YFSETQ. With 0 bases clipped from V and 4 bases from J, the junction kept 6 bases outside the gene matches. This CDR3 has 17 amino acids. CDR3 in DNA: TGCGCCAGCAGCTTGGTTTCTAGCGGGGGCACCACCGGGGAGCTGTTTTTT. Translated: CASSLVSSGGTTGELFF.

This chain links TRBV5-4 with TRBJ2-1, with no clear D. Trimming left V 0 bases short and J 8 bases short, with 6 bases between. Germline V gene sequence: CDR1 SGHNT, CDR2 YYREEE (reference sequence). The CDR3 contains 12 residues. The CDR3 loop reads CASSLALHEQFF. In nucleotides, the CDR3 is TGTGCCAGCAGCTTGGCCCTGCATGAGCAGTTCTTC.

The J gene is TRBJ2-7, the V gene TRBV28; D possibly corresponds to TRBD2 (6 bases). Germline-derived CDR1 and CDR2 are MDHEN and SYDVKM. This CDR3 contains 15 residues. The CDR3 loop reads CGTNSRGKSSYEQYF. CDR3 DNA: TGTGGCACTAACTCGCGGGGCAAGAGCTCCTACGAGCAGTACTTC.

Here the CDR3 DNA reads TGTGCCAGCAGCTTAAAAAACTTTGTCGAGCAGTACTTC. Its translation: CASSLKNFVEQYF. V usage is TRBV7-3 and J usage is TRBJ2-7; D unresolved. The CDR3 length is 13 residues. The V gene's germline CDR1 is SGHTA and CDR2 FQGTGA. The V and J ends lost 1 base and 6 bases respectively, with 10 bases between them.

This chain connects TRBV28 to TRBJ2-4; D unclear. With 6 bases removed from V and 3 bases from J, the gap between germline ends came to 6 bases. The CDR3 length is 12 residues. CDR1 is MDHEN and CDR2 is SYDVKM in the germline V gene. The DNA for the CDR3 is TGTGCCAGCAGCCAGGACAAAAACATTCAGTACTTC. Amino acid sequence: CASSQDKNIQYF.